This TCR beta chain was sequenced in a study of cytomegalovirus exposure and HLA in healthy donors. PCR involved 60 Vbeta and 13 Jbeta primers. Sequencing used immunoSEQ multiplex PCR; TCRdb keeps in-frame clones, though not all of them. The table has under 75,000 clones, around 70% seen once. V lost 4 bases and J 1 base, leaving 23 bases between the germline ends. Germline V CDR1 and CDR2: KGHSH, LQKENI. This CDR3 is built from 19 residues. This clone was recorded a few times. The genes are TRBV18 and TRBJ1-5; D remains unclear. The sequence was obtained from a human donor in good health. Source material: PBMCs. The CDR3 loop reads CASSHKPPGSRESNQPQHF. Written as DNA, the CDR3 is TGTGCCAGCTCACACAAACCACCGGGGTCCCGGGAAAGCAATCAGCCCCAGCATTTT.